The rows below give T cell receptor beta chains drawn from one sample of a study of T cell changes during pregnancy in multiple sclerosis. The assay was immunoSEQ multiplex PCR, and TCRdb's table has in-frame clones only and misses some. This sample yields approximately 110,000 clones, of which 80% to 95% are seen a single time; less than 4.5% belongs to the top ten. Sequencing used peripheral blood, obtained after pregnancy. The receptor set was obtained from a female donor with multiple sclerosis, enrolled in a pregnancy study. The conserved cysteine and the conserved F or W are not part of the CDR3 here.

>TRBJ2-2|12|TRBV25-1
ASSENEVLTELF
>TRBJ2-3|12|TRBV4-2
ASSLGQRTDTQY
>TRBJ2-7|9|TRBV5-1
ASSPGLGIV
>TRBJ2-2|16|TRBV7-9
ASSLGPGQGLNTGELF
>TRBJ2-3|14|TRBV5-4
ASSSIAGTSTDTQY
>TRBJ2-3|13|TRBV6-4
ASSPSGQGSDTQY
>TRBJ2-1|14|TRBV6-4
ASSDHLRGGLNEQF
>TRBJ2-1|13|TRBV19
ASSYFGGRPNEQF
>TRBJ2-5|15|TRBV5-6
ASSWGPRADARETQY
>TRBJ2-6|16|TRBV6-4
ASSDSDRGGSGANVLT
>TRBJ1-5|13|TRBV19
ASSRDTYSNQPQH
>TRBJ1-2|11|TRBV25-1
ASRTGGGYGYT
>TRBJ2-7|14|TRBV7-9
ASSLPTGITAYEQY
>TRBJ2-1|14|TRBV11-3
ASTENSGGPGHEQF
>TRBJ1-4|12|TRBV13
ASSLGTGGSKLF